The 29 T cell receptor beta chains below come from one sample, sequenced in a study of T cells after yellow fever vaccination. One entry per CDR3 protein, called by TCRdb with MiXCR from the 5' RACE reads. The sample has under 700,000 distinct CDR3 sequences; 17% are singletons. The sequenced sample was PBMCs, obtained about 5 days after the first yellow fever vaccination. Every receptor here comes from a man aged 18 to 29 who received the YFV17D yellow fever vaccine.

This rearrangement joins TRBV7-2 to TRBJ1-4; D is unclear. Germline values: CDR1 SGHTA, CDR2 FQGNSA. Trimming left V 5 bases short and J 8 bases short, with 12 bases between. The CDR3 contains 13 residues. The CDR3 DNA reads TGTGCCAGCAGCCGAGAGAGTGGGGAAAAACTGTTTTTT. Its protein is CASSRESGEKLFF.

V gene TRBV12-5 combines with J gene TRBJ2-7; possibly TRBD1 for D (7 bases). Looked up from germline, CDR1 is LGHNT and CDR2 is FRNRAP. This CDR3 comprises 14 residues. With 2 bases removed from V and 4 bases from J, the gap between germline ends came to 12 bases. The CDR3 is CASGLSGGKYEQYF. The CDR3 DNA sequence: TGTGCTAGTGGTTTGTCAGGGGGGAAATACGAGCAGTACTTC. Supplemented by reference TRBV12-5 and TRBJ2-7, the full variable domain reads DARVTQTPRHKVTEMGQEVTMRCQPILGHNTVFWYRQTMMQGLELLAYFRNRAPLDDSGMPKDRFSAEMPDATLATLKIQPSEPRDSAVYFCASGLSGGKYEQYFGPGTRLTVT.

This clonotype came up a few times. The chain uses TRBV12-3 or TRBV12-4 and TRBJ2-1; 7 positions match TRBD2. The CDR3 has 16 residues. Trimming cost V 6 bases and J 9 bases; bases outside gene matches: 17. CDR3 coding DNA: TGTGCCAGCAGGGCCTATCCCGGGACTAAGGATCGTGAGCAGTTCTTC. Its translation is CASRAYPGTKDREQFF.

The genes are TRBV9 and TRBJ2-3; unclear D gene. Looked up from germline, CDR1 is SGDLS and CDR2 is YYNGEE. There are 15 residues in the CDR3. The V and J ends lost 0 bases and 5 bases respectively, with 13 bases between them. Here the CDR3 DNA reads TGTGCCAGCAGCGTAGCTTCCTTGGCGAGAGATACGCAGTATTTT. Amino acids: CASSVASLARDTQYF.

This clonotype was counted a few times. The V gene is TRBV2, the J gene TRBJ2-3; no definite D call. The V and J ends lost 7 bases and 2 bases respectively, with 22 bases between them. CDR1 SNHLY and CDR2 FYNNEI come from the germline V gene. The CDR3 has 17 amino acids. The CDR3 spells CASKNPTSGSYTDTQYF. In DNA, the CDR3 is TGTGCCAGCAAAAACCCCACGTCGGGCAGTTACACAGATACGCAGTATTTT.

This clonotype was counted ten times or more. The chain employs TRBV12-3 or TRBV12-4 and TRBJ1-6, with D hard to call. This CDR3 spans 14 amino acids. V lost 3 bases to trimming and J lost 7 bases, with 10 bases between them. CDR3 DNA sequence: TGTGCCAGCAGTTTGCCTGTTAACAATTCACCCCTCCACTTT. This encodes CASSLPVNNSPLHF.

This chain joins TRBV29-1 and TRBJ1-2, with D perhaps TRBD1 (6 bases). Trimming took off 3 bases at V and 6 bases at J, with 20 bases between the two ends. This CDR3 comprises 15 residues. From germline, CDR1 is SQVTM and CDR2 ANQGSEA. CDR3 sequence (DNA): TGCAGCGTTGAGAGACCAGGGGTCTCCTGGGATGGCTACACCTTC. Translating gives CSVERPGVSWDGYTF.

This clonotype has more than one count but fewer than ten. DNA of the CDR3: TGCGCCAGCAGCTTGGCCCACAGCCTCGGATTGACCTCCTACGAGCAGTACTTC. This gives the protein CASSLAHSLGLTSYEQYF. The chain links TRBV5-1 to TRBJ2-7; D gene ambiguous. The CDR3 has 18 residues. Trimming removed 0 bases at V and 0 bases at J, with 19 bases between. CDR1 SGHRS and CDR2 YFSETQ come from the germline V gene.

This clonotype was found once. J is TRBJ2-1 and V is TRBV7-2; 14 nucleotides line up with TRBD2. With V trimmed by 5 bases and J by 5 bases, 5 bases remained unmatched. CDR3 length: 16 amino acids. Germline CDR1 SGHTA, CDR2 FQGNSA. The CDR3 DNA reads TGTGCCAGCAGCCAACCGGGACTAGCGGGGGACAATGAGCAGTTCTTC. It is translated as CASSQPGLAGDNEQFF.

The rearrangement links TRBV10-1 to TRBJ2-7; a possible D gene is TRBD1 (6 bases). The CDR3 sequence is 16 residues long. Looked up from germline, CDR1 is WNHNN and CDR2 is SYGVQD (reference sequence). Trimming left V 4 bases short and J 0 bases short, with 16 bases between. CDR3 loop: CASSGSRDTSSYEQYF. Written as DNA, the CDR3 is TGCGCCAGCAGTGGATCCCGGGACACCAGCTCCTACGAGCAGTACTTC.

The chain carries TRBV12-3 or TRBV12-4 and TRBJ2-5; TRBD1 might be the D (5 bases). V gave up 7 bases and J gave up 1 base, with 19 bases separating them. The CDR3 spans 16 residues. In nucleotides, the CDR3 is TGTGCCAGCACCTTCGGAGCCGGACACCCCCAAGAGACCCAGTACTTC. Translating it yields CASTFGAGHPQETQYF.

At least ten counts were recorded for this clonotype. The chain has TRBV6-5 and TRBJ2-1; perhaps TRBD2 as D (5 bases). This CDR3 is 17 amino acids long. The V and J ends lost 4 bases and 7 bases respectively, with 23 bases between them. Germline V gene data show CDR1 as MNHEY and CDR2 as SVGAGI. The CDR3 sequence: CASSFAPGVSLGNEQFF. The DNA of the CDR3 is TGTGCCAGCAGTTTTGCTCCCGGGGTTTCTCTCGGGAATGAGCAGTTCTTC.

This clonotype has a handful of counts. The chain carries TRBV12-3 or TRBV12-4 and TRBJ2-5, with D unresolved. Trimming left V 6 bases short and J 7 bases short, with 12 bases between. The CDR3 loop spans 12 amino acids. The CDR3 sequence is CASSPHFRTQYF. The DNA of the CDR3 is TGTGCCAGCAGCCCCCATTTTAGGACCCAGTACTTC.

The sample holds a few counts of this clonotype. The chain couples TRBV30 to TRBJ1-2; D ambiguous. V lost 7 bases and J lost 2, with 14 bases in between. The length of the CDR3 is 13 residues. Per germline, CDR1 GTSNPN and CDR2 SVGIG (reference sequence). The chain's CDR3 is CASPRAGNYGYTF. The CDR3 DNA follows: TGTGCCTCGCCACGTGCGGGAAACTATGGCTACACCTTC.

The rearrangement links TRBV5-5 to TRBJ2-3; tentatively, D is TRBD2 (6 bases). V was clipped by 4 bases and J by 2 bases, with 14 bases between them. Germline CDR1 reads SGHKS; CDR2 reads YYEKEE (reference sequence). The CDR3 spans 15 residues. This CDR3 is CASSPGDFITDTQYF. CDR3 nucleotides: TGTGCCAGCAGCCCCGGGGACTTCATCACAGATACGCAGTATTTT.

The chain links TRBV7-6 to TRBJ2-2; 7 bases align to TRBD2. The CDR3 length is 16 residues. V gave up 5 bases and J gave up 1 base; unmatched junction bases: 7. CDR1 SGHVS and CDR2 FNYEAQ come from the germline V gene. In DNA, the CDR3 is TGTGCCAGCAGCCCCTGGACTAGGGGGAACACCGGGGAGCTGTTTTTT. Translating gives CASSPWTRGNTGELFF.

CDR3 bases: TGTGCCACCCTTAGCCGTTTGGGGCCCCAGTACTTC. Translation: CATLSRLGPQYF. The chain is built from TRBV6-6 and TRBJ2-5, with a possible D match to TRBD1 (5 bases). This CDR3 has 12 amino acids. Germline CDR1 is MNHNY and CDR2 is SVGAGI (reference sequence). Trimming removed 10 bases at V and 9 bases at J, with 18 bases between.

The sample holds a few counts of this clonotype. This chain uses TRBV7-9 with TRBJ2-3; D uncertain. CDR1 is SEHNR, CDR2 FQNEAQ, per germline (reference sequence). The CDR3 extends over 14 amino acids. Trimming pared 5 bases from V and 4 bases from J, leaving 13 bases between. CDR3 in amino acids: CASSPPVLPDTQYF. The CDR3, as DNA: TGTGCCAGCAGCCCCCCGGTTTTACCAGATACGCAGTATTTT.

The chain carries TRBV4-1 and TRBJ2-7; maybe TRBD1 (6 bases). Germline lookup yields CDR1 MGHRA and CDR2 YSYEKL. The V and J ends lost 0 bases and 2 bases respectively, with 14 bases between them. CDR3 size: 16 residues. CDR3 sequence reads: CASSQEGRGTTYEQYF. In nucleotides, the CDR3 is TGCGCCAGCAGCCAAGAGGGCAGGGGCACAACCTACGAGCAGTACTTC.

This clonotype was seen a few times. The rearrangement joins TRBV7-3 to TRBJ2-1; 11 bases match TRBD2. The CDR3 runs 18 residues. Germline V lookup: CDR1 SGHTA, CDR2 FQGTGA. J was trimmed by 7 bases and V by 2 bases; bases with no gene match: 13. As DNA, the CDR3 is TGTGCCAGCAGCTTATCCACCGGGACTAGCGGAGGGTCTAATGAGCAGTTCTTC. Amino acid sequence: CASSLSTGTSGGSNEQFF.

This clonotype has more than one count but fewer than ten. The V call is TRBV29-1, the J call TRBJ2-2; TRBD2 aligns across 7 bases. There are 14 residues in the CDR3. CDR1 and CDR2 from the germline V gene are SQVTM and ANQGSEA. V lost 6 bases and J lost 7; bases outside the gene matches: 11. CDR3 protein: CSVGSGVGVGELFF. The CDR3 region has the DNA TGCAGCGTGGGAAGCGGGGTCGGAGTCGGGGAGCTGTTTTTT.

This rearrangement joins TRBV7-2 to TRBJ1-4, with D unclear. The CDR3 consists of 15 residues. The V and J ends lost 1 base and 4 bases respectively, with 10 bases between them. Germline CDR1 is SGHTA and CDR2 is FQGNSA. For the CDR3, the DNA is TGTGCCAGCAGCTTAGATTTGGCAGTTAATGAAAAACTGTTTTTT. It translates to CASSLDLAVNEKLFF.

The chain couples TRBV10-3 to TRBJ2-7; 9 bases fit TRBD1. Germline-derived CDR1 and CDR2 are ENHRY and SYGVKD. This CDR3 comprises 13 residues. The ends lost 6 bases at V and 3 bases at J; junction bases unmatched: 3. CDR3 in DNA: TGTGCCATCAGGGGGACAGGGAGCTACGAGCAGTACGTC. As protein: CAIRGTGSYEQYV.

This clonotype was detected a few times. The CDR3 bases are TGTGCCAGCAGTCGACAGGGGGGAGGAGATACGCAGTATTTT. Its protein is CASSRQGGGDTQYF. The chain combines TRBV5-8 with TRBJ2-3, with 9 bases lining up with TRBD1. The CDR3 covers 14 residues. Germline CDR1 and CDR2: SGHTS and YDEGEE. The V and J ends lost 5 bases and 5 bases, in that order; junction bases with no gene match: 6. The complete variable domain, with remaining parts taken from reference TRBV5-8 and TRBJ2-3, reads EAGVTQSPTHLIKTRGQQATLRCSPISGHTSVYWYQQALGLGLQFLLWYDEGEERNRGNFPPRFSGRQFPNYSSELNVNALELEDSALYLCASSRQGGGDTQYFGPGTRLTVL.

The rearrangement uses TRBV20-1 and TRBJ2-1; 7 nucleotides match TRBD2. This CDR3 comprises 14 residues. Germline V gives CDR1 DFQATT, CDR2 SNEGSKA (reference sequence). After removal of 3 bases from V and 3 bases from J, the junction contained 5 bases not matched to a gene. The CDR3 is CSARGGTNYNEQFF. The DNA for the CDR3 is TGCAGTGCTAGGGGGGGGACTAACTACAATGAGCAGTTCTTC.

This clonotype showed up just a few times. This chain uses TRBV7-9 with TRBJ1-5, with 7 bases lining up with TRBD1. The germline V gene has CDR1 SEHNR and CDR2 FQNEAQ (reference sequence). The CDR3 runs to 16 residues. The J segment lost 4 bases and the V segment lost 3 bases, leaving 9 bases of the junction unmatched. DNA for the CDR3: TGTGCCAGCAGCTTCCCGCAGGGGGTTGGGAATCAGCCCCAGCATTTT. It codes for CASSFPQGVGNQPQHF.

Worth noting for this clonotype: With a much larger clone just one base away, this may be a read error. This rearrangement joins TRBV4-1 to TRBJ2-6; D ambiguous. CDR1 and CDR2 from the germline V gene are MGHRA and YSYEKL. V was shortened by 2 bases and J by 0 bases, with 2 bases between the two germline ends. The CDR3 is 14 residues long. CDR3 sequence reads: CASSQYSGANVLTF. The DNA for the CDR3 is TGCGCCAGCAGCCAATACTCTGGGGCCAACGTCCTGACTTTC.

This clonotype appeared a few times. This chain joins TRBV4-3 and TRBJ2-4, with 9 bases fitting TRBD1. CDR3 length equals 17 residues. Trimming took 0 bases from V and 9 from J; bases not matched to a gene: 12. Germline V CDR1 and CDR2: LGHNA, YSLEER. The CDR3 DNA reads as TGCGCCAGCAGCCAAGATTCTCTCGGGACAGGGAAGGTCATTCAGTACTTC. Encoded protein: CASSQDSLGTGKVIQYF.

Only a few counts were recorded for this clonotype. The rearrangement joins TRBV10-3 to TRBJ1-2; D unclear. Trimming stripped 6 bases from V and 8 bases from J, with 13 bases between. Germline-derived CDR1 and CDR2 are ENHRY and SYGVKD. The CDR3 has 12 residues. This chain's CDR3 is CAIREGIDGYTF. The CDR3 DNA follows: TGTGCCATCAGGGAAGGGATTGACGGCTACACCTTC.